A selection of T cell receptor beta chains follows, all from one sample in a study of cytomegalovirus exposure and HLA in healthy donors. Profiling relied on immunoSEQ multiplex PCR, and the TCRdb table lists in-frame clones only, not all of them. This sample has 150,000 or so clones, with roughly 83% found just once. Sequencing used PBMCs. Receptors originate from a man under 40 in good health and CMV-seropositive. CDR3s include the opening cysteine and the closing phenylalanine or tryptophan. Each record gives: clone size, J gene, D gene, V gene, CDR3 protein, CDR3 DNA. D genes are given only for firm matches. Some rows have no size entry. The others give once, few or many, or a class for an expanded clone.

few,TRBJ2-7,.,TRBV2,CASVTGAGAGEQYF,TGTGCCAGCGTCACTGGAGCAGGGGCTGGGGAGCAGTACTTC
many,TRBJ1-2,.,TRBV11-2,CASSLSFGEGYGYTF,TGTGCCAGCAGCTTGTCTTTCGGAGAGGGCTATGGCTACACCTTC
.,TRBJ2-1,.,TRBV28,CASKTSPRVDEQFF,TGTGCCAGCAAAACTAGCCCGAGAGTGGATGAGCAGTTCTTC
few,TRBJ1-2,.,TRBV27,CASPLGANYGYTF,TGTGCCAGCCCCTTGGGGGCCAACTATGGCTACACCTTC
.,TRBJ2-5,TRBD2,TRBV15,CATSSPGLAGPYQETQYF,TGTGCCACCAGCAGTCCCGGACTAGCGGGTCCGTACCAAGAGACCCAGTACTTC
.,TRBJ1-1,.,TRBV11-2,CASSLRIREVAFF,TGTGCCAGCAGCTTAAGAATTCGGGAGGTAGCTTTCTTT
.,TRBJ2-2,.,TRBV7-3,CASSSNTGELFF,TGTGCCAGCAGCTCTAACACCGGGGAGCTGTTTTTT
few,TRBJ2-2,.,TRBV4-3,CASSHREAGELFF,TGCGCCAGCAGCCACAGGGAAGCCGGGGAGCTGTTTTTT
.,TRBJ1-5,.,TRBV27,CASSTRGDQPQHF,TGTGCCAGCAGCACCAGGGGTGATCAGCCCCAGCATTTT
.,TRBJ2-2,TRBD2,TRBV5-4,CASSPTAGGTPGELFF,TGTGCCAGCAGCCCCACAGCGGGAGGAACTCCGGGGGAGCTGTTTTTT
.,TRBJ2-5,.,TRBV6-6,CASSYEGVRETQYF,TGTGCCAGCAGTTACGAGGGAGTACGAGAGACCCAGTACTTC
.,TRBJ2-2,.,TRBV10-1,CASSGGGESTGELFF,TGCGCCAGCAGTGGAGGGGGGGAGAGCACCGGGGAGCTGTTTTTT
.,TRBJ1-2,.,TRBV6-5,CATSPYYGGYTF,TGTGCCACCTCACCTTACTATGGAGGCTACACCTTC
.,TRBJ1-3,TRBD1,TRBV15,CATSGDRGMKGNTIYF,TGTGCCACCAGCGGCGACAGGGGGATGAAAGGAAACACCATATATTTT
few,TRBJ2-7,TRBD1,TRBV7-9,CASSPRQGAGEQYF,TGTGCCAGCAGCCCCCGACAGGGGGCGGGCGAGCAGTACTTC
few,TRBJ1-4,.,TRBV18,CASSPTIGPTNEKLFF,TGTGCCAGCTCACCGACTATAGGGCCAACTAATGAAAAACTGTTTTTT
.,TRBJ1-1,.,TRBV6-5,CASRVRDYTEAFF,TGTGCCAGCAGGGTCCGGGATTACACTGAAGCTTTCTTT
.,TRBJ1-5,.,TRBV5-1,CASSLAGDSNQPQHF,TGCGCCAGCAGCTTGGCGGGAGATAGCAATCAGCCCCAGCATTTT
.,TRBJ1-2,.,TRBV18,CASSPISRHRHYGYTF,TGTGCCAGCTCACCAATCTCGAGACATAGGCACTATGGCTACACCTTC
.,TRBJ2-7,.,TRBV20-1,CSARGGEQYF,TGCAGTGCAAGGGGGGGGGAGCAGTACTTC
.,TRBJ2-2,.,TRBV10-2,CASSDLEGAQAGELFF,TGCGCCAGCAGTGATCTAGAAGGGGCACAAGCCGGGGAGCTGTTTTTT
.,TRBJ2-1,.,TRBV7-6,CASSSAGAEQFF,TGTGCCAGCAGCTCCGCGGGGGCGGAGCAGTTCTTC
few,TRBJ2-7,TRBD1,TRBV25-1,CASSAGGSYEQYF,TGTGCCAGCAGTGCAGGGGGCTCCTACGAGCAGTACTTC
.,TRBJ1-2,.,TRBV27,CASSLQYRRQAYGYTF,TGTGCCAGCAGTTTACAGTACCGGAGACAGGCCTATGGCTACACCTTC
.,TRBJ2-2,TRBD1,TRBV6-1,CASRRAGGTGELFF,TGTGCCAGCAGACGGGCAGGGGGAACCGGGGAGCTGTTTTTT
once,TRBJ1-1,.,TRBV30,CAWILGGVAGTEAFF,TGTGCCTGGATCCTAGGTGGGGTCGCGGGCACTGAAGCTTTCTTT
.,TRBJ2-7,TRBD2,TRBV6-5,CASSYNENGLGLEQYF,TGTGCCAGCAGTTACAACGAGAACGGACTAGGGCTCGAGCAGTACTTC
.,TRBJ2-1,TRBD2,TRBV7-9,CASSTGLAGGPSSYNEQFF,TGTGCCAGCAGCACCGGACTAGCGGGAGGGCCCAGTTCCTACAATGAGCAGTTCTTC
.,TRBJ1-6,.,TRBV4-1,CASSQGPQGPPLHF,TGCGCCAGCAGCCAGGGGCCGCAGGGTCCGCCCCTCCACTTT
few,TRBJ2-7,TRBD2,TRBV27,CASRREASGSLQYF,TGTGCCAGCAGGCGTGAGGCTAGCGGGAGCCTGCAGTACTTC
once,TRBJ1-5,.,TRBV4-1,CASSGEGGWGNQPQHF,TGCGCCAGCAGCGGGGAGGGGGGGTGGGGCAATCAGCCCCAGCATTTT
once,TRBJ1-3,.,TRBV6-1,CASSEHIGTTTAGNTIYF,TGTGCCAGCAGTGAACACATAGGGACAACTACTGCTGGAAACACCATATATTTT
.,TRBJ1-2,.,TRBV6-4,CASSSAASLGEYTF,TGTGCCAGCAGTTCCGCAGCGTCCCTCGGGGAGTACACCTTC
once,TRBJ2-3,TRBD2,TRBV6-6,CASRHSGRGRTDTQYF,TGTGCCAGCAGGCATAGCGGGAGGGGACGCACAGATACGCAGTATTTT
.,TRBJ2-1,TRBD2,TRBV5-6,CASSLVKTSLSYNEQFF,TGTGCCAGCAGCTTGGTTAAGACTAGCCTCTCCTACAATGAGCAGTTCTTC
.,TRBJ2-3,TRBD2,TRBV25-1,CASSGLAGRTDTQYF,TGTGCCAGCAGTGGGCTAGCGGGAAGAACAGATACGCAGTATTTT
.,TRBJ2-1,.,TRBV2,CASSVQLEGLYEQFF,TGTGCCAGCAGTGTCCAACTAGAAGGGCTGTATGAGCAGTTCTTC
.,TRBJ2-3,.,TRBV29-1,CSVDEWGPQDTQYF,TGCAGCGTTGATGAGTGGGGCCCGCAGGATACGCAGTATTTT
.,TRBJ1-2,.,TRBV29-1,CSAGNLLSGSSGYIF,TGCAGCGCCGGTAACCTTCTGAGCGGTTCCAGTGGCTACATCTTC
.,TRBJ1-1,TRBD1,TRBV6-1,CASSEGMAGGTEAFF,TGTGCCAGCAGTGAAGGAATGGCAGGGGGCACTGAAGCTTTCTTT
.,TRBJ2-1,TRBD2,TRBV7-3,CASSSRLAHEQFF,TGTGCCAGCAGCTCCAGACTAGCGCATGAGCAGTTCTTC
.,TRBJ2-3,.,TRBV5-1,CASSLSGDRTDTQYF,TGCGCCAGCAGCTTGTCGGGGGACCGCACAGATACGCAGTATTTT
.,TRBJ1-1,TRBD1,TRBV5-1,CASSSDRGSDTEAFF,TGCGCCAGCAGCTCGGACAGGGGTTCAGACACTGAAGCTTTCTTT
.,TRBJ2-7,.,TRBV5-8,CASSLHPRAAYEQYF,TGTGCCAGCAGCTTGCACCCCAGGGCAGCCTACGAGCAGTACTTC
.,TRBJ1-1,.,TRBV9,CASTPSAGQEEAFF,TGTGCCAGCACCCCCTCGGCAGGGCAAGAAGAAGCTTTCTTT
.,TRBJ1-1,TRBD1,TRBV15,CATSSRDRGRTEAFF,TGTGCCACCAGCAGCCGGGACAGGGGGCGAACTGAAGCTTTCTTT
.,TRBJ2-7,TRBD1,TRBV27,CASSPRTGTEKAWEQYF,TGTGCCAGCAGTCCACGAACCGGGACAGAAAAGGCTTGGGAGCAGTACTTC
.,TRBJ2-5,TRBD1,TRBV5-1,CASSLAGTGYQETQYF,TGCGCCAGCAGCTTGGCCGGGACAGGGTACCAAGAGACCCAGTACTTC
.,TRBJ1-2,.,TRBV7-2,CASSAGRGGSYTF,TGTGCCAGCAGCGCTGGGAGGGGTGGGAGCTACACCTTC
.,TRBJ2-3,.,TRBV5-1,CASSGRARTLADTQYF,TGCGCCAGCAGCGGACGGGCCCGGACATTGGCAGATACGCAGTATTTT
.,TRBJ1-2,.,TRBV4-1,CASSQDVVPNGYTF,TGCGCCAGCAGCCAAGATGTAGTACCGAATGGCTACACCTTC
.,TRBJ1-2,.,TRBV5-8,CASSLEPRGYGYTF,TGTGCCAGCAGCTTGGAACCCAGGGGCTATGGCTACACCTTC
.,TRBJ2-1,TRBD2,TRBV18,CASSPQGLAGANEQFF,TGTGCCAGCTCACCACAGGGACTAGCGGGAGCGAATGAGCAGTTCTTC
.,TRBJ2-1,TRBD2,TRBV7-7,CASSLAGPGVESEQFF,TGTGCTAGCAGCTTAGCGGGCCCCGGGGTGGAGAGTGAGCAGTTCTTC
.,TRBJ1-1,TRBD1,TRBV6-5,CASSYSTGAEAFF,TGTGCCAGCAGTTACTCGACAGGGGCTGAAGCTTTCTTT